This T cell receptor (beta chain) was sequenced during a study of OX40 agonist ivuxolimab in advanced cancers. TCRdb keeps only in-frame clones here, not all; method: immunoSEQ multiplex PCR. The sample contains fewer than 80,000 clones, 85% of which appear only once. The germline gives CDR1 SNHLY, CDR2 FYNNEI. Trimming took 5 bases from V and 2 from J, leaving 13 bases between them. This CDR3 region has 15 residues. This chain uses TRBV2 with TRBJ2-1; TRBD2 is a possible D gene (7 bases). The sequence derives from an adult with an advanced solid tumor such as melanoma, head and neck, liver or kidney cancer. This material consisted of CD4+ or CD8+ T cells sorted from blood, taken in a trial of the OX40 agonist ivuxolimab. CDR3 amino acids: CASSSPGGPYNEQFF. CDR3 bases: TGTGCCAGCAGTTCCCCGGGGGGCCCCTACAATGAGCAGTTCTTC.